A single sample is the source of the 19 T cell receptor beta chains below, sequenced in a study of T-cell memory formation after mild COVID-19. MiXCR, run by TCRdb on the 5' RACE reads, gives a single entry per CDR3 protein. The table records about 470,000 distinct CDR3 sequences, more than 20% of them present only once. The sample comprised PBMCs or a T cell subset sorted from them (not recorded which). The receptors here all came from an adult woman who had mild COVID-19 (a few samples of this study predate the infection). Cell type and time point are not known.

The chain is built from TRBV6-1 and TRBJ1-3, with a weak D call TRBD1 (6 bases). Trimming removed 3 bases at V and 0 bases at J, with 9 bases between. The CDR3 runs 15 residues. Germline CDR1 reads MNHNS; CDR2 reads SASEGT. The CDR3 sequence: CASSDGGHSGNTIYF. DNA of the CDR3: TGTGCCAGCAGTGATGGGGGCCACTCTGGAAACACCATATATTTT.

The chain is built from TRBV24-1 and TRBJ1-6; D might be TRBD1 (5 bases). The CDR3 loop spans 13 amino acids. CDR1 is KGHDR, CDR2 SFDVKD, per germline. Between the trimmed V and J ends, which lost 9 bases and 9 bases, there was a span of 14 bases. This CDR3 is CATSEQDGSPLHF. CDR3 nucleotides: TGTGCCACCTCAGAACAGGACGGTTCACCCCTCCACTTT.

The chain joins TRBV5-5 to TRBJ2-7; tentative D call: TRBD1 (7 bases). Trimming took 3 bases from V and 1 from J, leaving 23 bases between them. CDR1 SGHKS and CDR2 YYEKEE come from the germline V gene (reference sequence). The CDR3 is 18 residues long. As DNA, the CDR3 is TGTGCCAGCAGCTCAATAACGAACAGGGGAGGCTTTTCCTACGAGCAGTACTTC. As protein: CASSSITNRGGFSYEQYF.

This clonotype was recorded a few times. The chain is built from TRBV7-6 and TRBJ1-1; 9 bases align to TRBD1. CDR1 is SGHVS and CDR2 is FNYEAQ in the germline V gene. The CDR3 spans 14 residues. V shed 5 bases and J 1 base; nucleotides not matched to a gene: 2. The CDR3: CASSMGQGNTEAFF. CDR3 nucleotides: TGTGCCAGCAGCATGGGACAGGGGAACACTGAAGCTTTCTTT. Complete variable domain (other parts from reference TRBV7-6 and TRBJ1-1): GAGVSQSPRYKVTKRGQDVALRCDPISGHVSLYWYRQALGQGPEFLTYFNYEAQQDKSGLPNDRFSAERPEGSISTLTIQRTEQRDSAMYRCASSMGQGNTEAFFGQGTRLTVV.

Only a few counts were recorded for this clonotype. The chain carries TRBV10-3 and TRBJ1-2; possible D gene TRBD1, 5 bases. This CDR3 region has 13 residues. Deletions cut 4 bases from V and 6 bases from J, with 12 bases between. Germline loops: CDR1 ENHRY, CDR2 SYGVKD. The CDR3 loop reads CAISGQPLDGYTF. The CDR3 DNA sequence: TGTGCCATCAGTGGACAGCCGCTGGATGGCTACACCTTC.

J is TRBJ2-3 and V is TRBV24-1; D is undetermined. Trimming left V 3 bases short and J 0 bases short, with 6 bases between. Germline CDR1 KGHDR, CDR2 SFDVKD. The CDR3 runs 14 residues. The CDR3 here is CATSDPLSTDTQYF. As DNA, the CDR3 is TGTGCCACCAGTGATCCCCTGAGCACAGATACGCAGTATTTT.

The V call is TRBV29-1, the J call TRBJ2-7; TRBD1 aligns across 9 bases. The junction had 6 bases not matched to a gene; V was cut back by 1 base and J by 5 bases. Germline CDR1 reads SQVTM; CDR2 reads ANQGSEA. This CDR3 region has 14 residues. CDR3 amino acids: CSVEGTDRGNEQYF. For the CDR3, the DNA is TGCAGCGTTGAAGGAACGGACAGGGGCAACGAGCAGTACTTC.

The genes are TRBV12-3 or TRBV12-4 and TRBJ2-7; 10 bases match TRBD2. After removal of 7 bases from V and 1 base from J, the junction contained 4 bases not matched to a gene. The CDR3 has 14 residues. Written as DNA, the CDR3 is TGTGCCAGCAAAAGACTAGCGGGTTCCTACGAGCAGTACTTC. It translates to CASKRLAGSYEQYF.

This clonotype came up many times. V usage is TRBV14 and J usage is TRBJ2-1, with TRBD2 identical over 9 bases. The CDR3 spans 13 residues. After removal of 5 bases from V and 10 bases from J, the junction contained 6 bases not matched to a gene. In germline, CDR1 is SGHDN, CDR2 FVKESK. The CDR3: CASSKFSGGEQFF. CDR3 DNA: TGTGCCAGCAGCAAATTTAGCGGGGGCGAGCAGTTCTTC.

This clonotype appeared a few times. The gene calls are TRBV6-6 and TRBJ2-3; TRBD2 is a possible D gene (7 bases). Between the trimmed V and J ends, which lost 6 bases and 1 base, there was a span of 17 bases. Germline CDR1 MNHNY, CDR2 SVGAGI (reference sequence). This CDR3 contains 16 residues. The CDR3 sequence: CASRTLRGAGTDTQYF. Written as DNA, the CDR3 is TGTGCCAGCAGGACCCTCCGGGGGGCTGGCACAGATACGCAGTATTTT.

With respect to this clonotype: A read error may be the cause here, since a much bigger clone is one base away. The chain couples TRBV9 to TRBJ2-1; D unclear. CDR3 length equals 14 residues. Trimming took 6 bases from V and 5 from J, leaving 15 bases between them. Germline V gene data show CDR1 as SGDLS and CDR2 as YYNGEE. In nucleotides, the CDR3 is TGTGCCAGCACCGTTGACTCCTACGACAATGAGCAGTTCTTC. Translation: CASTVDSYDNEQFF.

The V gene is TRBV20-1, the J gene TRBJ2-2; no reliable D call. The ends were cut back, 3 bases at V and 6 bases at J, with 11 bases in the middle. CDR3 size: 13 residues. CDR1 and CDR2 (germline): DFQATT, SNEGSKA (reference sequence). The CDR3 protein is CSASGRVAGELFF. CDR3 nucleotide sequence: TGCAGTGCTAGTGGTAGGGTGGCCGGGGAGCTGTTTTTT.

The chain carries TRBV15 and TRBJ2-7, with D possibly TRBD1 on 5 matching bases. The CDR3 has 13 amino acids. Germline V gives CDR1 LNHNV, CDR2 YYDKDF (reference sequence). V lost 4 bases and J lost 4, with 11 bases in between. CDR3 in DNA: TGTGCCACCAGCACTCGAACAGGATACGAGCAGTACTTC. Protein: CATSTRTGYEQYF.

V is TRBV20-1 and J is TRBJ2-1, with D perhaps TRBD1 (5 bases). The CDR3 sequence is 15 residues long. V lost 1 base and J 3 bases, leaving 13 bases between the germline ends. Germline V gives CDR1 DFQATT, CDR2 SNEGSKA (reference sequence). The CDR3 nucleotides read TGCAGTGCTAGAGCCCTCGGGCAGGGCTACAATGAGCAGTTCTTC. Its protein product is CSARALGQGYNEQFF.

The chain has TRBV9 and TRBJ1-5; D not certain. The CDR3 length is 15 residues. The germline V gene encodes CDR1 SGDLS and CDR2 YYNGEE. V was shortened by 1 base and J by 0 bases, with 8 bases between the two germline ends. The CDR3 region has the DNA TGTGCCAGCAGCGTAAGCCCCTATAGCAATCAGCCCCAGCATTTT. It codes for CASSVSPYSNQPQHF. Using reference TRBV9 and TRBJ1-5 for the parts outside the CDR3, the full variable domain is DSGVTQTPKHLITATGQRVTLRCSPRSGDLSVYWYQQSLDQGLQFLIQYYNGEERAKGNILERFSAQQFPDLHSELNLSSLELGDSALYFCASSVSPYSNQPQHFGDGTRLSIL.

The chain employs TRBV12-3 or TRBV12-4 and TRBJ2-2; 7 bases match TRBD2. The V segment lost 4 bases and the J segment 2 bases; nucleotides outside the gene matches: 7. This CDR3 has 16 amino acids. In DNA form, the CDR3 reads TGTGCCAGCAGTTCCGGAGCGGGGCAAAACACCGGGGAGCTGTTTTTT. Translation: CASSSGAGQNTGELFF.

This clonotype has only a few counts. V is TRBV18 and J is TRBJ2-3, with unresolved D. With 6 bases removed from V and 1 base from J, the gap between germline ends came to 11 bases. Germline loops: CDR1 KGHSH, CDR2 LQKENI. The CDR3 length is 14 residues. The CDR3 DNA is TGTGCCAGCTCCCCCAGTTGGGGCACAGATACGCAGTATTTT. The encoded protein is CASSPSWGTDTQYF.

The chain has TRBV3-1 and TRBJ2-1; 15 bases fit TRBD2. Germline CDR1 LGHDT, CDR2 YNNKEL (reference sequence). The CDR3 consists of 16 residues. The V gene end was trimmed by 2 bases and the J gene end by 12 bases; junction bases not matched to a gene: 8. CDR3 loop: CASSQRTGTSGGMQFF. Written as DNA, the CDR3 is TGTGCCAGCAGCCAACGAACCGGGACTAGCGGGGGGATGCAGTTCTTC.

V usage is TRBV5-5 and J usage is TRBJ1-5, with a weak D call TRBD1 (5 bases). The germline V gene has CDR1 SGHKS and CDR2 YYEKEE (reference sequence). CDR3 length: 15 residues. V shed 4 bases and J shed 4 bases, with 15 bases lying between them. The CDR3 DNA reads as TGTGCCAGCAGCGACCGGGATCAGGGAAATCAGCCCCAGCATTTT. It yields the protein CASSDRDQGNQPQHF.